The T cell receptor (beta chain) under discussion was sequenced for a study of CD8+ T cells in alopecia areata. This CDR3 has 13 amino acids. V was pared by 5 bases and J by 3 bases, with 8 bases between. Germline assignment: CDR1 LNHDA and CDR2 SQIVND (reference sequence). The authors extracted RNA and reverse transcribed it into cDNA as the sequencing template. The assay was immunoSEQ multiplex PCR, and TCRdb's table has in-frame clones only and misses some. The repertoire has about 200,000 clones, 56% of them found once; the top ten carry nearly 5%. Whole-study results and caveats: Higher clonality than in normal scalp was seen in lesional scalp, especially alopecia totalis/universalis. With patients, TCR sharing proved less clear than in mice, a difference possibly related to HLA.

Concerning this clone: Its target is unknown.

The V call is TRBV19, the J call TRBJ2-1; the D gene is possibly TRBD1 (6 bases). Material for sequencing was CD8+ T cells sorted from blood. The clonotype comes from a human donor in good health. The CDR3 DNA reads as TGTGCCAGTAGTTGGGGGCACTACAATGAGCAGTTCTTC. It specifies CASSWGHYNEQFF.